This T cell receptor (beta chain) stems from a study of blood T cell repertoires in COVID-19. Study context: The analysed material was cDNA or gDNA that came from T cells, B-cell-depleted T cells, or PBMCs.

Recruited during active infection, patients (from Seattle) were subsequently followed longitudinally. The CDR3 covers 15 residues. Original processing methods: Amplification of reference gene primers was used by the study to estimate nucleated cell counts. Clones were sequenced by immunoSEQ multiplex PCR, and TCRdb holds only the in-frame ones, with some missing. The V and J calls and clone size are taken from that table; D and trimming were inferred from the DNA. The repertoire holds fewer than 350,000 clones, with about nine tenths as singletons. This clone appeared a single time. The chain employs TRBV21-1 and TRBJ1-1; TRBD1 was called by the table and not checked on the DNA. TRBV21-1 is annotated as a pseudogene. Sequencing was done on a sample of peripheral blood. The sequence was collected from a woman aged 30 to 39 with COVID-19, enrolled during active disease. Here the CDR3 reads CASAANGEGDTEAFF. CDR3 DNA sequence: TGTGCCAGCGCCGCAAACGGTGAGGGGGACACTGAAGCTTTCTTT.